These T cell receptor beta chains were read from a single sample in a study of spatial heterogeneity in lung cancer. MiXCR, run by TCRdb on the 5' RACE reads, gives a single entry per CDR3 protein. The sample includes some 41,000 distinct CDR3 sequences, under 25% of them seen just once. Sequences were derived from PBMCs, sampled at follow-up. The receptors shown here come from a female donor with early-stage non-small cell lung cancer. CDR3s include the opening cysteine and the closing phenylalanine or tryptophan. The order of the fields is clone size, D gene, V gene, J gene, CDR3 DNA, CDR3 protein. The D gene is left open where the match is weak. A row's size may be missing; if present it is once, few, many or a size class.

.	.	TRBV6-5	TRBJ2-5	TGTGCCAGCAGACTACTAGGGTTGGCCCAAGAGACCCAGTACTTC	CASRLLGLAQETQYF
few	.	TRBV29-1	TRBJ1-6	TGCAGCGTCTCCAGAGACCTTAATTCACCCCTCCACTTT	CSVSRDLNSPLHF
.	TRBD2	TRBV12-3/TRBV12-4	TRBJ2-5	TGTGCCAGCAGACCCGAGGGTAGCGGGAGGGGTATAGAGACCCAGTACTTC	CASRPEGSGRGIETQYF
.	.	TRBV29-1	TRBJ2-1	TGCAGCGTTCCCGCCTGGGTGGACACCCAGTTCTTC	CSVPAWVDTQFF
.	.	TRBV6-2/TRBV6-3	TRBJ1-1	TGTGCCAGCAGCCCCTTACCCGGGTCTCGGAACACTGAAGCTTTCTTT	CASSPLPGSRNTEAFF
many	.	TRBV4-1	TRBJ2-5	TGCGCCAGCAGCCAAGGGACCGACCACCAAGAGACCCAGTACTTC	CASSQGTDHQETQYF
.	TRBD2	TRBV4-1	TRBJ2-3	TGCGCCAGCAGCCACCCCTTCGCGGGGGGCCCGAAGTACACAGATACGCAGTATTTT	CASSHPFAGGPKYTDTQYF
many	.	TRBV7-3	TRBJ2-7	TGTGCCAGCAGCTTGGGAGCAGGCTACGAGCAGTACTTC	CASSLGAGYEQYF
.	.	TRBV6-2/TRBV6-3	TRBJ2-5	TGTGCCAGCAGTTACTCGGATCCGAAGACCCAGTACTTC	CASSYSDPKTQYF
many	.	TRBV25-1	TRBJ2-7	TGTGCCAGCAGTGGGACCGAGCAGTACTTC	CASSGTEQYF
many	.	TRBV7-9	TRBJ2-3	TGTGCCAGCAGTCTCGTGAGCGGTAGCACAGATACGCAGTATTTT	CASSLVSGSTDTQYF